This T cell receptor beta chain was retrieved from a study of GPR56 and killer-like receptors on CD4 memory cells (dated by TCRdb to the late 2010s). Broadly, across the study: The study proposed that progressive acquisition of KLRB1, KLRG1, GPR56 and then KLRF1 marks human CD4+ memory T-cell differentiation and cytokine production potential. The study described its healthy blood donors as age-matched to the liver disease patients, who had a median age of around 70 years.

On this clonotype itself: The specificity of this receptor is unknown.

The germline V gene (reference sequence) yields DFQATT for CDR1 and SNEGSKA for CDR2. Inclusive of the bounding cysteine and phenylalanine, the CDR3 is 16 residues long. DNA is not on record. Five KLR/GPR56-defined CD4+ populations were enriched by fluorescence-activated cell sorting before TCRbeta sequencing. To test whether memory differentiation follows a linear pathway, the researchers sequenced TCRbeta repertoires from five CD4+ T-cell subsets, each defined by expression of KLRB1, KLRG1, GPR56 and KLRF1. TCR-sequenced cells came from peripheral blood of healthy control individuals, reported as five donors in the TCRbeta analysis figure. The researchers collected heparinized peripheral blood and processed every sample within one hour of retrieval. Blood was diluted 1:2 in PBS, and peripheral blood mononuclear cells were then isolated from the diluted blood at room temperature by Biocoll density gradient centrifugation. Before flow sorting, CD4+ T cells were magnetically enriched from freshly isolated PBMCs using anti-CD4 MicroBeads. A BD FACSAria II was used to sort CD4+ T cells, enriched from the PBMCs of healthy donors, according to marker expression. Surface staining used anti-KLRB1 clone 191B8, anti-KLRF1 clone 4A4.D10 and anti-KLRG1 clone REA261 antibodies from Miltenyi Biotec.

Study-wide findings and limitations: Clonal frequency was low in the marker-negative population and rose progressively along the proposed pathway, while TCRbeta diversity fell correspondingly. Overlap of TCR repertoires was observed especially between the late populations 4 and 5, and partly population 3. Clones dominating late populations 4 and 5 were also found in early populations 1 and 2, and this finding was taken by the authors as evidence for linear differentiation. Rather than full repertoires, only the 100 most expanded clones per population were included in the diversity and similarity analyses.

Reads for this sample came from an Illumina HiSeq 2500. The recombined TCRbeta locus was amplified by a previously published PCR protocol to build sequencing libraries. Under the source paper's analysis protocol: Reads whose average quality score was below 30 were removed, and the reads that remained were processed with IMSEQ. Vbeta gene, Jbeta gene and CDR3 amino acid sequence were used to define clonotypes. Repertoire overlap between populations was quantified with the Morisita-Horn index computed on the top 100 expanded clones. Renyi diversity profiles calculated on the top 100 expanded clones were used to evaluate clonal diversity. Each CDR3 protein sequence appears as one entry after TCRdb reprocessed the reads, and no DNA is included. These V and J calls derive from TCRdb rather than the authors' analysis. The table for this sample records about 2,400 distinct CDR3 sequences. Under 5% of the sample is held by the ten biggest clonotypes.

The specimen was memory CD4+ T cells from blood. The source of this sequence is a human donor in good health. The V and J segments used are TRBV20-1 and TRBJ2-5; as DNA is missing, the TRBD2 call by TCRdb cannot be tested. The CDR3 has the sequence CSATRTSGGTQETQYF.